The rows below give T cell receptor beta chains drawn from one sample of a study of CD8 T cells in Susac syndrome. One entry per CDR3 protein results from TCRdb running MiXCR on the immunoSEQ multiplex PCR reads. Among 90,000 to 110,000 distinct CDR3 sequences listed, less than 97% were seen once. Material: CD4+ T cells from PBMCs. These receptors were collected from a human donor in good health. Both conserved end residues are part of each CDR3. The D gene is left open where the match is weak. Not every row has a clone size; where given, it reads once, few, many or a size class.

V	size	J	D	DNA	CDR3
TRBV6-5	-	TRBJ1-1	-	TGTGCCAGCTTGGAACAGGGTCTCACTGAAGCTTTCTTT	CASLEQGLTEAFF
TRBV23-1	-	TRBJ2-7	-	TGCGCCAGCAGTCATTCCAAGACTGAGGAGTTCTACGAGCAGTACTTC	CASSHSKTEEFYEQYF
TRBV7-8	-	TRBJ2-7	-	TGTGCCAGCAGCTCCCCACCTTGGACAGTTGACTACGAGCAGTACTTC	CASSSPPWTVDYEQYF
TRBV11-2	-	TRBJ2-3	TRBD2	TGTGCCAGCAGCTTATTGCTGGGGGGGATCACAGATACGCAGTATTTT	CASSLLLGGITDTQYF
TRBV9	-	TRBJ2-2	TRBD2	TGTGCCAGCAGCGCTAATCAGCGGGAGAGAAGTCACACCGGGGAGCTGTTTTTT	CASSANQRERSHTGELFF
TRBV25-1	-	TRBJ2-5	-	TGTGCCAGCAGGGCTACCCCAGGGGAGACCCAGTACTTC	CASRATPGETQYF
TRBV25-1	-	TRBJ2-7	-	TGTGCCAGCAGTGAATATGTCGGGTCCGAGCAGTACTTC	CASSEYVGSEQYF
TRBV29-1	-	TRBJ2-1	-	TGCAGCGTAGCCCCCCGGCTAGGGTCGTGGAATGAGCAGTTCTTC	CSVAPRLGSWNEQFF
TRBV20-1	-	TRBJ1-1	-	TGCAGTGCTCATCCCGACAGCAACACTGAAGCTTTCTTT	CSAHPDSNTEAFF
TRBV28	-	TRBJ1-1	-	TGTGCCAGCAGTTCCTTCCAGGGTGACACTGAAGCTTTCTTT	CASSSFQGDTEAFF
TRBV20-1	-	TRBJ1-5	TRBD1	TGCAGTGCTAGAGACGGGGGGACAGGGTCTCAGCCCCAGCATTTT	CSARDGGTGSQPQHF
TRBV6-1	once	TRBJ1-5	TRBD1	TGTGCCAGCAGTGAGGGACAGAGTCTGCCCCAGCATTTT	CASSEGQSLPQHF
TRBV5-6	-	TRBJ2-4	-	TGTGCCAGCAGCTTGGGACTTAGAAAAAACATTCAGTACTTC	CASSLGLRKNIQYF
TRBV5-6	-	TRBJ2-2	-	TGTGCCAGCAGCCTGAACACCGGGGAGCTGTTTTTT	CASSLNTGELFF
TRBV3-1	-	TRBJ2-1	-	TGTGCCAGCAGCCAAGATCTGGTGGCTTCCTACAATGAGCAGTTCTTC	CASSQDLVASYNEQFF
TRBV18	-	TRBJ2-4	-	TGTGCCAGCTCACCGTTCGACGGCCCCTTAGCCAAAAACATTCAGTACTTC	CASSPFDGPLAKNIQYF
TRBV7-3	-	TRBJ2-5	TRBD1	TGTGCCAGCAGCAAGAAGACAGGGGCTGGGGAGACCCAGTACTTC	CASSKKTGAGETQYF
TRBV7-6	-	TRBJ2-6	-	TGTGCCAGCAGCTTAGCGCTGGGGGCGCAGAGTGGGGCCAACGTCCTGACTTTC	CASSLALGAQSGANVLTF
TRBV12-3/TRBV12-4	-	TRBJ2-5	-	TGTGCCAGCGGCTACACCGAAGAGACCCAGTACTTC	CASGYTEETQYF
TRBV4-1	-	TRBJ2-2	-	TGCGCCAGCAGCCAAGATCCGTTCGGGGAGCTGTTTTTT	CASSQDPFGELFF
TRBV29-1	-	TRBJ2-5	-	TGCAGCTCAGCAGGAGGACAGAGCAGAGAGACCCAGTACTTC	CSSAGGQSRETQYF
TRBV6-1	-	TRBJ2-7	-	TGTGCCAGCAAGGATGACACCCTATCCTACGAGCAGTACTTC	CASKDDTLSYEQYF